This is a list of T cell receptor beta chains from one sample in a study of identical twins. TCRdb passed the 5' RACE reads through MiXCR, listing each CDR3 protein once. The sample lists about 810,000 distinct CDR3 sequences, over 9% seen once, with around 1.6% in the top ten. This same sample was also part of a study on yellow fever vaccine responses in identical twins.

The sample consisted of PBMCs. Receptor source: a young woman in good health. Each CDR3 is given with its conserved first and last residue. Fields, in order: J gene, V gene, CDR3 protein.

>TRBJ2-1|TRBV29-1
CSVEGEGLEQFF
>TRBJ1-5|TRBV19
CASRGDGNQPQHF
>TRBJ1-4|TRBV2
CASSEGGVEKLFF
>TRBJ1-1|TRBV12-3/TRBV12-4
CASSLKTGYTEAFF
>TRBJ2-7|TRBV12-3/TRBV12-4
CASSFGTSGYARSYEQYF
>TRBJ2-1|TRBV6-1
CASIPSGRNIEQFF
>TRBJ2-3|TRBV21-1
CASSKSSGTTDTQYF
>TRBJ2-3|TRBV18
CASSSPGQGPDTQYF
>TRBJ2-3|TRBV9
CASSVELPDTQYF
>TRBJ1-1|TRBV6-1
CASSQGVGTEAFF
>TRBJ2-7|TRBV12-3/TRBV12-4
CASSLAGGTYEQYF
>TRBJ2-4|TRBV28
CASGIGAGRNIQYF
>TRBJ1-4|TRBV29-1
CSVKQPNEKLFF
>TRBJ1-2|TRBV20-1
CSARDLSLGLYGYTF
>TRBJ2-2|TRBV3-1
CASSQGVGRTNTGELFF
>TRBJ2-1|TRBV18
CASSPPTRVTGFF
>TRBJ2-2|TRBV7-6
CASSYGPLAGGPDTGELFF
>TRBJ1-4|TRBV7-9
CASSPPGGYEKLFF
>TRBJ2-3|TRBV27
CASSARVTGGTDTQYF
>TRBJ2-7|TRBV20-1
CSARDQGWDRGYEQYF
>TRBJ2-7|TRBV29-1
CSGGQGQYEQYF
>TRBJ2-1|TRBV7-4
CASSLGLGWNEQFF
>TRBJ2-7|TRBV11-3
CASSLEKGGGDYEQYF
>TRBJ2-2|TRBV15
CATSRETGKGTGELFF
>TRBJ1-1|TRBV2
CASSMGGPFLNTEAFF
>TRBJ2-5|TRBV28
CASRSPRWPTRAQYF
>TRBJ1-1|TRBV24-1
CATGGDTEAFF
>TRBJ2-1|TRBV29-1
CSVELTGNEQFF
>TRBJ2-1|TRBV7-3
CASSMYRVSRRNGSYNEQFF
>TRBJ2-2|TRBV24-1
CATSAGPTTGELFF
>TRBJ2-7|TRBV3-1
CASSQVPNPLYEQYF
>TRBJ2-7|TRBV9
CASSVAAGPSYEQYF
>TRBJ2-1|TRBV4-2
CASSQDISGGNNEQFF
>TRBJ2-6|TRBV11-1
CASSPRYLDRNSGANVLTF
>TRBJ2-5|TRBV6-1
CASRTSEYQETQYF
>TRBJ2-3|TRBV6-1
CASSRLTSGGATDTQYF
>TRBJ2-7|TRBV15
CATSRRGEQYF
>TRBJ2-6|TRBV29-1
CSVETSGANVLTF